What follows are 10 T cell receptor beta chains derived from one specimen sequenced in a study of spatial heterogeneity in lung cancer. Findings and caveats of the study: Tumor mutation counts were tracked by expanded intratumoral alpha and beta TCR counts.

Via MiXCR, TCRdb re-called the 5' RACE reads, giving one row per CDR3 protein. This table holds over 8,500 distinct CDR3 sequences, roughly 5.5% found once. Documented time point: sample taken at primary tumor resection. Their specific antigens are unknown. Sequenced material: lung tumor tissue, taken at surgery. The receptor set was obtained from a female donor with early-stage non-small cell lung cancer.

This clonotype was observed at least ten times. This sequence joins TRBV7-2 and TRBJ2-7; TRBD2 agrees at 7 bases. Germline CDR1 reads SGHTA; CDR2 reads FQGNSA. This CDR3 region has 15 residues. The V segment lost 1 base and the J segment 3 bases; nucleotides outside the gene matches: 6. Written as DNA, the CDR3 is TGTGCCAGCAGCTTAGGGGCGGGGGTAATCTACGAGCAGTACTTC. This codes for CASSLGAGVIYEQYF.

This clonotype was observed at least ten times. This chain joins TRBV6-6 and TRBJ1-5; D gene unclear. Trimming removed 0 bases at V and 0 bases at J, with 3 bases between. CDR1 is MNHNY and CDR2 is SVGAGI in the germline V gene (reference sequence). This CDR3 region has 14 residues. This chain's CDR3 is CASSYSNSNQPQHF. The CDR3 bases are TGTGCCAGCAGTTACTCGAATAGCAATCAGCCCCAGCATTTT.

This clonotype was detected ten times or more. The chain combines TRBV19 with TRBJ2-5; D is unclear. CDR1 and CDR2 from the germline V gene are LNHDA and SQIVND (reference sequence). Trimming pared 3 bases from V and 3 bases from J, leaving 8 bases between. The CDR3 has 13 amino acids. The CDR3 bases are TGTGCCAGTAGTATGAGGAGCGAAGAGACCCAGTACTTC. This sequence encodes CASSMRSEETQYF. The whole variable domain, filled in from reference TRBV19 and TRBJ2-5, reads DGGITQSPKYLFRKEGQNVTLSCEQNLNHDAMYWYRQDPGQGLRLIYYSQIVNDFQKGDIAEGYSVSREKKESFPLTVTSAQKNPTAFYLCASSMRSEETQYFGPGTRLLVL.

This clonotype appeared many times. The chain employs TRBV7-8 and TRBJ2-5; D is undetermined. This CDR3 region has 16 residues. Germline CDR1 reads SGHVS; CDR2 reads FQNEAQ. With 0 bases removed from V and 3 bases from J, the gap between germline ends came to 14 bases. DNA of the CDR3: TGTGCCAGCAGCTTAGCTTCCGTCGACATCGAAGAGACCCAGTACTTC. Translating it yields CASSLASVDIEETQYF.

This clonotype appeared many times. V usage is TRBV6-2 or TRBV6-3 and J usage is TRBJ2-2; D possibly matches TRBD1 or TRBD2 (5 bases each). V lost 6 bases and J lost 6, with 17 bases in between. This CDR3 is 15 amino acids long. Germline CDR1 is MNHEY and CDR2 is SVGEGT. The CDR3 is CASRRDGSGSGELFF. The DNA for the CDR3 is TGTGCCAGCAGGAGGGACGGTAGTGGGTCCGGGGAGCTGTTTTTT.

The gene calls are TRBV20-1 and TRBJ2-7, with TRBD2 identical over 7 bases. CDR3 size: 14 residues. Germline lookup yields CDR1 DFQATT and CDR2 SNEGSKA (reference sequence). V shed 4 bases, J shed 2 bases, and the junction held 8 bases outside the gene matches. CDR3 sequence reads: CSATTGTTTYEQYF. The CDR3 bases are TGCAGTGCTACGACTGGGACTACCACCTACGAGCAGTACTTC.

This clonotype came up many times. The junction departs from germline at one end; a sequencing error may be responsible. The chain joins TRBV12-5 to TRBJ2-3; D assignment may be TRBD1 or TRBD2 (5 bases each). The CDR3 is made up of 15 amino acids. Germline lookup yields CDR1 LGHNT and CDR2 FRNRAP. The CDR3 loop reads CASDLGSGGADTQYF. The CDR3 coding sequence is TGTGCTAGTGATTTGGGTTCTGGGGGTGCAGATACGCAGTATTTT.

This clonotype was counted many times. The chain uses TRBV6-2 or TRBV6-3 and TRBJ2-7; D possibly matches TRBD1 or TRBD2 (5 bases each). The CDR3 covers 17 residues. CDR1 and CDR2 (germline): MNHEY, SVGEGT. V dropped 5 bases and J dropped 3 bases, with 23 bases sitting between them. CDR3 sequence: CASSPGMTDPSVYEQYF. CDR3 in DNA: TGTGCCAGCAGTCCCGGGATGACAGACCCCTCTGTCTACGAGCAGTACTTC.

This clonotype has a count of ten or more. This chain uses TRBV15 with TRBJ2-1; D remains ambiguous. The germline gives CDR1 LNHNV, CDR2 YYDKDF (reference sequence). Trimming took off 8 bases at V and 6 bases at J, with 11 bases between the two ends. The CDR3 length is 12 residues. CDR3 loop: CATGQNSNEQFF. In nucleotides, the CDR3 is TGTGCCACCGGCCAGAATAGCAATGAGCAGTTCTTC.

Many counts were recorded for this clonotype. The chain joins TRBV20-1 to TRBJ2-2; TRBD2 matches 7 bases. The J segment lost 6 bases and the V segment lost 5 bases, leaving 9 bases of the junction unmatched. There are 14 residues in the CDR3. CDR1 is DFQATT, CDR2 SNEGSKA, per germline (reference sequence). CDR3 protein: CSASKAGRSGELFF. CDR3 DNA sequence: TGCAGTGCTTCTAAAGCGGGAAGGTCCGGGGAGCTGTTTTTT.